One sample yielded the 20 T cell receptor beta chains listed below, sequenced in a study of cytomegalovirus exposure and HLA in healthy donors. The PCR contained 60 Vbeta and 13 Jbeta primers. The protocol was immunoSEQ multiplex PCR, while the TCRdb copy is restricted to in-frame clones and leaves out a portion. The sample holds fewer than 85,000 clones; approximately 75% are singletons and the top ten take about an eighth. The sample comprised PBMCs. Receptor source: a middle-aged woman in good health and CMV-seropositive.

This chain joins TRBV4-1 and TRBJ2-2; 10 bases map to TRBD1. The CDR3 is 16 residues long. Germline CDR1 is MGHRA and CDR2 is YSYEKL. The junction had 4 bases not matched to a gene; V was cut back by 2 bases and J by 4 bases. Here the CDR3 reads CASSQSWTGGTGELFF. Here the CDR3 DNA reads TGCGCCAGCAGCCAATCCTGGACAGGGGGCACCGGGGAGCTGTTTTTT.

The V gene is TRBV6-6, the J gene TRBJ2-2, with TRBD1 matching 9 bases. Trimming at V came to 2 bases and at J to 6 bases, leaving 1 base not matched to a gene. CDR3 length: 14 amino acids. Germline loops: CDR1 MNHNY, CDR2 SVGAGI (reference sequence). CDR3 in amino acids: CASSYGDRAGELFF. In DNA form, the CDR3 reads TGTGCCAGCAGTTACGGGGACAGGGCCGGGGAGCTGTTTTTT.

V gene TRBV18 combines with J gene TRBJ1-5; the D is unclear. Germline V gene lookup returns CDR1 KGHSH and CDR2 LQKENI. Trimming cost V 4 bases and J 3 bases, with 16 bases left between them. This CDR3 has 16 amino acids. The CDR3: CASSRRVERLNQPQHF. The CDR3 DNA reads as TGTGCCAGCTCACGGCGCGTTGAGAGGCTCAATCAGCCCCAGCATTTT.

The rearrangement links TRBV5-8 to TRBJ2-7; D possibly corresponds to TRBD1 (5 bases). Per the germline V gene, CDR1 is SGHTS and CDR2 is YDEGEE. CDR3 length: 14 residues. V was cut by 9 bases and J by 3 bases, with 19 bases left in between. The CDR3 reads CATKIGRAFYEQYF. The CDR3 DNA sequence: TGTGCCACCAAGATTGGCAGGGCCTTCTACGAGCAGTACTTC.

This chain links TRBV9 with TRBJ1-2, with D perhaps matching TRBD1 (6 bases). CDR3 length equals 17 residues. Deletions cut 0 bases from V and 7 bases from J, with 22 bases between. Germline CDR1 reads SGDLS; CDR2 reads YYNGEE. CDR3 region: CASSVGSGEIGWGGYTF. CDR3 nucleotides: TGTGCCAGCAGCGTAGGGTCAGGGGAGATCGGTTGGGGTGGCTACACCTTC.

This chain joins TRBV4-1 and TRBJ2-1, with D possibly matching TRBD1 (6 bases). Germline V CDR1 and CDR2: MGHRA, YSYEKL. The V and J ends lost 4 bases and 10 bases respectively, with 23 bases between them. The CDR3 loop spans 16 amino acids. CDR3 nucleotides: TGCGCCAGCAGCCCTCCCAGGGGCCCGGCTTTTGGGGAGCAGTTCTTC. Translating it yields CASSPPRGPAFGEQFF.

J is TRBJ2-5 and V is TRBV5-1, with D tentatively TRBD1 (6 bases). CDR1 is SGHRS and CDR2 is YFSETQ in the germline V gene. V was trimmed by 3 bases and J by 7 bases, leaving 25 bases between them. This CDR3 region has 17 residues. The CDR3 sequence is CASSSGGPGSAMGTQYF. Here the CDR3 DNA reads TGCGCCAGCAGCTCTGGGGGCCCGGGCTCTGCAATGGGGACCCAGTACTTC. The full variable domain, completed using reference TRBV5-1 and TRBJ2-5, is KAGVTQTPRYLIKTRGQQVTLSCSPISGHRSVSWYQQTPGQGLQFLFEYFSETQRNKGNFPGRFSGRQFSNSRSEMNVSTLELGDSALYLCASSSGGPGSAMGTQYFGPGTRLLVL.

The rearrangement links TRBV2 to TRBJ1-5; D not resolved. V dropped 3 bases and J dropped 0 bases, with 6 bases sitting between them. Germline CDR1 is SNHLY and CDR2 is FYNNEI. The CDR3 loop spans 14 amino acids. The DNA of the CDR3 is TGTGCCAGCAGTGACGGTGATAGCAATCAGCCCCAGCATTTT. This sequence encodes CASSDGDSNQPQHF.

The V call is TRBV10-2, the J call TRBJ2-7; 11 nucleotides align to TRBD1. Germline CDR1 reads WSHSY; CDR2 reads SAAADI. The CDR3 length is 14 residues. Losses at the gene ends were 3 bases for V and 4 bases for J; bases not matched to a gene: 2. The CDR3 bases are TGCGCCAGCAGTGAAGGGGACAGGGGGTACGAGCAGTACTTC. Translation: CASSEGDRGYEQYF.

This chain links TRBV9 with TRBJ1-1; 7 bases match TRBD1. Germline V gives CDR1 SGDLS, CDR2 YYNGEE. The CDR3 extends over 15 amino acids. Germline trimming cut 0 bases from V and 3 bases from J; bases unmatched to any gene: 5. The CDR3 reads CASSVAPGQHTEAFF. The DNA for the CDR3 is TGTGCCAGCAGCGTAGCCCCGGGACAGCACACTGAAGCTTTCTTT.

This chain links TRBV29-1 with TRBJ1-2; a weak D match, TRBD1 (5 bases). Trimming took off 3 bases at V and 4 bases at J, with 30 bases between the two ends. Germline V CDR1 and CDR2: SQVTM, ANQGSEA. This CDR3 has 19 amino acids. The CDR3 sequence: CSVEGQSARRESGGYGYTF. The CDR3 coding sequence is TGCAGCGTTGAGGGGCAGTCGGCTCGCCGGGAGTCCGGCGGCTATGGCTACACCTTC.

This clone was observed a handful of times. The genes are TRBV19 and TRBJ1-5; 9 bases are a match to TRBD1. This CDR3 spans 14 amino acids. The ends lost 7 bases at V and 5 bases at J; junction bases unmatched: 6. Germline CDR1 and CDR2: LNHDA and SQIVND (reference sequence). The CDR3 bases are TGTGCCAGTAATCGGGACAGGGCTTATCAGCCCCAGCATTTT. Protein product: CASNRDRAYQPQHF.

This sequence joins TRBV18 and TRBJ2-5, with D tentatively TRBD1 (6 bases). Germline values: CDR1 KGHSH, CDR2 LQKENI. This CDR3 is built from 16 residues. The ends were cut back, 5 bases at V and 1 base at J, with 17 bases in the middle. The DNA for the CDR3 is TGTGCCAGCTCAGCCGGGACAACGAACACCCAAGAGACCCAGTACTTC. Translating it yields CASSAGTTNTQETQYF.

This chain uses TRBV9 with TRBJ1-1; D is perhaps TRBD1 (6 bases). The V gene lost 2 bases and the J gene lost 3 bases, with 11 bases spanning the gap. In germline, CDR1 is SGDLS, CDR2 YYNGEE. This CDR3 comprises 14 residues. The CDR3 DNA reads as TGTGCCAGCAGCGTGGACAGCGATTACACTGAAGCTTTCTTT. Its protein product is CASSVDSDYTEAFF.

The chain has TRBV7-2 and TRBJ2-5; TRBD2 agrees at 8 bases. The CDR3 is 14 residues long. Germline assignment: CDR1 SGHTA and CDR2 FQGNSA. Trimming cost V 3 bases and J 5 bases; bases outside gene matches: 5. The CDR3 DNA reads as TGTGCCAGCAGCTTTGGTAGCGGGGAGGAGACCCAGTACTTC. Its protein is CASSFGSGEETQYF.

This clone showed up just once. The V and J genes are TRBV2 and TRBJ2-1; 8 bases line up with TRBD1. Germline V gene data show CDR1 as SNHLY and CDR2 as FYNNEI. The CDR3 loop spans 15 amino acids. The V and J ends lost 6 bases and 5 bases, in that order; junction bases with no gene match: 9. CDR3 amino acids: CASSLRQGSNNEQFF. CDR3 nucleotide sequence: TGTGCCAGCAGCCTCCGACAGGGGTCCAACAATGAGCAGTTCTTC.

J is TRBJ2-7 and V is TRBV20-1; no firm D call. V was shortened by 5 bases and J by 6 bases, with 8 bases between the two germline ends. Germline V gene sequence: CDR1 DFQATT, CDR2 SNEGSKA (reference sequence). The CDR3 runs 10 residues. The CDR3 nucleotides are TGCAGTGCTGCAGGTCTCGAGCAGTACTTC. This sequence encodes CSAAGLEQYF.

This chain uses TRBV5-1 with TRBJ1-3; no reliable D call. Deletions cut 4 bases from V and 2 bases from J, with 13 bases between. The length of the CDR3 is 15 residues. Per germline, CDR1 SGHRS and CDR2 YFSETQ. The CDR3 DNA follows: TGCGCCAGCAGCCCTGATGCCGGGACTGGAAACACCATATATTTT. It is translated as CASSPDAGTGNTIYF.

The J gene is TRBJ1-1, the V gene TRBV19; D is possibly TRBD1 (6 bases). Germline CDR1 and CDR2: LNHDA and SQIVND (reference sequence). V lost 4 bases and J lost 5, with 14 bases in between. This CDR3 is 14 amino acids long. The chain's CDR3 is CASSSNREGTEAFF. CDR3 nucleotide sequence: TGTGCCAGTAGTAGTAACAGGGAAGGGACTGAAGCTTTCTTT. Drawing the rest from reference TRBV19 and TRBJ1-1, the complete variable domain is DGGITQSPKYLFRKEGQNVTLSCEQNLNHDAMYWYRQDPGQGLRLIYYSQIVNDFQKGDIAEGYSVSREKKESFPLTVTSAQKNPTAFYLCASSSNREGTEAFFGQGTRLTVV.

This clone was detected only a few times. This sequence joins TRBV6-6 and TRBJ2-5; D may be TRBD2 (6 bases). CDR1 and CDR2 (germline): MNHNY, SVGAGI (reference sequence). The V end was cut by 9 bases, the J end by 6 bases, with 20 bases between. CDR3 length: 14 residues. The CDR3 loop is CASSGYAGLKTQYF. CDR3 DNA: TGTGCCAGTTCGGGATACGCGGGGTTGAAGACCCAGTACTTC.